This T cell receptor beta chain was sequenced during a study of T cells in Graves' hyperthyroidism and ophthalmopathy. Whole-study results and caveats: Blood also held most thyroid clonotypes expanded beyond 0.001. Separating ophthalmopathy from stable hyperthyroidism was achieved by a 13 V-J model.

Details on this clonotype: Its antigen remains unknown.

In patients aged 18 to 65, hyperthyroidism was newly diagnosed, with duration under 2 months. Regions amplified from RNA transcripts were the TCR beta CDR3 regions. Researchers ran a first-round RT-PCR on the TCR CDR3 using the HTBI primer set. TCRdb re-derived calls from the multiplex PCR reads in MiXCR, one entry per CDR3 protein. The table has roughly 380,000 distinct CDR3 sequences, about a fifth seen once. Trimming pared 2 bases from V and 2 bases from J, leaving 10 bases between. CDR3 length: 14 amino acids. Germline CDR1 reads MDHEN; CDR2 reads SYDVKM. The chain uses TRBV28 and TRBJ2-7; a weak D match, TRBD1 (6 bases). The material sequenced was blood. This sequence was found in a woman between 18 and 29 years old with Graves' hyperthyroidism. In DNA form, the CDR3 reads TGTGCCAGCAGTTTAGGTCACAGGGCCTACGAGCAGTACTTC. Its protein is CASSLGHRAYEQYF.